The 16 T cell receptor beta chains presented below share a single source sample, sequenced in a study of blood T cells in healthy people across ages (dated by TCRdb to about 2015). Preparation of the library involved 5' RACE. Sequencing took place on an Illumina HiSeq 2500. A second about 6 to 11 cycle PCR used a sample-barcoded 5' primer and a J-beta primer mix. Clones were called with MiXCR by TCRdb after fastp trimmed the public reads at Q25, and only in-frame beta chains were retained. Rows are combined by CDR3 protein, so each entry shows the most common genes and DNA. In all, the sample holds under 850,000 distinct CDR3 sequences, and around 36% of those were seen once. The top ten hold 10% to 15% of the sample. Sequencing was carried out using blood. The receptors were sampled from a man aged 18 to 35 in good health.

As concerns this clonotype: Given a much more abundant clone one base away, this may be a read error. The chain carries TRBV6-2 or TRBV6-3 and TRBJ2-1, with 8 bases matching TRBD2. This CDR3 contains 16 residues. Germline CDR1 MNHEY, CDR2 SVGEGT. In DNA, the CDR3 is TGTGCCCGCAGGCCCGTCGTGGGACTAGGACTCGATGAGCAGTTCTTC. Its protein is CARRPVVGLGLDEQFF.

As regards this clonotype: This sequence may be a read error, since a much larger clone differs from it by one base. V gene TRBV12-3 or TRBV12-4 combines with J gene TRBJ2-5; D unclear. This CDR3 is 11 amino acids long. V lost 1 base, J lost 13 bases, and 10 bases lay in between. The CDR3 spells CASSLDNERYF. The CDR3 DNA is TGTGCCAGCAGTTTAGATAACGAGCGGTACTTC.

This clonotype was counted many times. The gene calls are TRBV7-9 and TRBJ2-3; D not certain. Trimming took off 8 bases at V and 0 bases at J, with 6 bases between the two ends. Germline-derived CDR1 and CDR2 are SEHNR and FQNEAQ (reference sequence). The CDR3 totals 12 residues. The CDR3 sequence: CASERSTDTQYF. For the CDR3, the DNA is TGTGCCAGCGAGAGAAGCACAGATACGCAGTATTTT.

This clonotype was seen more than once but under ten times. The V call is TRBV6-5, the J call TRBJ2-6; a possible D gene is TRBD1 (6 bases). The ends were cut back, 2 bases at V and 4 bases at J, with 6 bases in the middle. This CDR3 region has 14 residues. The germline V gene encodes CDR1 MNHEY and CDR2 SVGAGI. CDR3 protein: CASSYGTGANVLTF. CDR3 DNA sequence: TGTGCCAGCAGTTACGGGACAGGGGCCAACGTCCTGACTTTC.

Here the CDR3 DNA reads TGTGCCAGCAGTAACAGGGGAGCAGAGACCCAGTTCTTC. Protein product: CASSNRGAETQFF. The rearrangement uses TRBV5-6 and TRBJ2-1; 7 nucleotides match TRBD1. The germline CDR1 and CDR2 sequences are SGHDT and YYEEEE. Trimming cost V 5 bases and J 13 bases; bases outside gene matches: 12. This CDR3 is 13 amino acids long.

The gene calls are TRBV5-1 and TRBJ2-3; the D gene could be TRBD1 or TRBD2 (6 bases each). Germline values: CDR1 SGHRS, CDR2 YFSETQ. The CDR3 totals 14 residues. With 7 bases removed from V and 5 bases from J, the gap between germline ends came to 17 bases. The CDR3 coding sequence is TGCGCCAGCGCTTCGGGGGCCTCAAGAGATACGCAGTATTTT. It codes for CASASGASRDTQYF.

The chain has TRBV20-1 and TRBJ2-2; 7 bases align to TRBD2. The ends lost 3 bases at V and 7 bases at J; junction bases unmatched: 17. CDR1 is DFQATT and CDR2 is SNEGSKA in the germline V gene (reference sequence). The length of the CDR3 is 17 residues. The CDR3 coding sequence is TGCAGTGCTAGCGAACCCCGGGACGAGCGGGGTTTCGGGGAGCTGTTTTTT. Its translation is CSASEPRDERGFGELFF.

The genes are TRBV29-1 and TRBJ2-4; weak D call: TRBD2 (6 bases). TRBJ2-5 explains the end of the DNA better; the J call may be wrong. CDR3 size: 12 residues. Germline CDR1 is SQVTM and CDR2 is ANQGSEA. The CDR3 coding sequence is TGCAGCGGGGGGGAAAGCCAAGAGACCCAGTACTTC. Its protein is CSGGESQETQYF.

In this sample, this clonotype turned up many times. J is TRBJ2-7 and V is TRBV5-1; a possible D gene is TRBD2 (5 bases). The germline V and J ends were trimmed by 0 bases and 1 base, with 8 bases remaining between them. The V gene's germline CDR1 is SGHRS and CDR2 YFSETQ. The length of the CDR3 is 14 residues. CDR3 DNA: TGCGCCAGCAGCTTGGCCGGGGAATCCTACGAGCAGTACTTC. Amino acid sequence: CASSLAGESYEQYF.

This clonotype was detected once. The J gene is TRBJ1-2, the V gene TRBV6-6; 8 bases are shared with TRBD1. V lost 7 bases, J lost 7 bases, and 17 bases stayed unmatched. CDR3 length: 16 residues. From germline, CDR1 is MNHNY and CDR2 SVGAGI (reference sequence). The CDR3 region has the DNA TGTGCCAGCACCTACGAGGCACAGGGGGGGTCTGGTGGCTACACCTTC. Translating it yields CASTYEAQGGSGGYTF.

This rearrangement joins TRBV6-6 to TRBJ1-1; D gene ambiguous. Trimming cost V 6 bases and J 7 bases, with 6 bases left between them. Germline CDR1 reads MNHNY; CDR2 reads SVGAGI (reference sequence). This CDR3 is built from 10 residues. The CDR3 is CASSQSEAFF. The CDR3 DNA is TGTGCCAGCAGCCAGAGTGAAGCTTTCTTT.

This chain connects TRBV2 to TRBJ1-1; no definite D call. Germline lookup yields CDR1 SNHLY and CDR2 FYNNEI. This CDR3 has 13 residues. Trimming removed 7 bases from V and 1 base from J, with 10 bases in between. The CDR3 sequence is CASINDGNTEAFF. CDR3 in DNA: TGTGCCAGCATCAATGACGGGAACACTGAAGCTTTCTTT.

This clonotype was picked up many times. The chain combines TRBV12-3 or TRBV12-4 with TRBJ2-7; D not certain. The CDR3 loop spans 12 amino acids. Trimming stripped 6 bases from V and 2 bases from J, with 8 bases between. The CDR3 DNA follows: TGTGCCAGCAGCAACGGAGCCTACGAGCAGTACTTC. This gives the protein CASSNGAYEQYF.

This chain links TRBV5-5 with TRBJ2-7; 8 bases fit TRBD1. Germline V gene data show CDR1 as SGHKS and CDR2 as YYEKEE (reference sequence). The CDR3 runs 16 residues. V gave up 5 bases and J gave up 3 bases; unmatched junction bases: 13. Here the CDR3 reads CASSSPGQETSYEQYF. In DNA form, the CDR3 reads TGTGCCAGCAGTTCTCCGGGACAGGAAACAAGCTACGAGCAGTACTTC.

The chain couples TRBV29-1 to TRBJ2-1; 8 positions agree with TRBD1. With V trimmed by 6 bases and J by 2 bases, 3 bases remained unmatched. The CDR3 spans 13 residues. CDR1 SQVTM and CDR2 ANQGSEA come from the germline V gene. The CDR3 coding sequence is TGCAGCGTGGACAGGGACCCCTACAATGAGCAGTTCTTC. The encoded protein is CSVDRDPYNEQFF.

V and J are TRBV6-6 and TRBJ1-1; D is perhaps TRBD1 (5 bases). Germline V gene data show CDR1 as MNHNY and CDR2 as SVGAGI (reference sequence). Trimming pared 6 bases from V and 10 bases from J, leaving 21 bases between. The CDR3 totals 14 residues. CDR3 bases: TGTGCCAGCAGCAAAACCCCGGGACCGGAGGTAGCTTTCTTT. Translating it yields CASSKTPGPEVAFF.